Below are 15 T cell receptor beta chains sequenced from a single sample in a study of preoperative IRX-2 immunotherapy in early breast cancer. Specified treatment: preoperative locoregional IRX-2 cytokine immunotherapy. The protocol was immunoSEQ multiplex PCR, while the TCRdb copy is restricted to in-frame clones and leaves out a portion. The table records fewer than 25,000 clones, approximately 90% of them present only once. The specimen comprised tumor tissue, sampled after IRX-2 immunotherapy. The source is a human donor with breast cancer.

The chain links TRBV16 to TRBJ1-5, with 8 bases lining up with TRBD1. CDR1 is KGHSY, CDR2 FQNENV, per germline. Losses at the gene ends were 3 bases for V and 3 bases for J; bases not matched to a gene: 1. The CDR3 has 14 amino acids. The CDR3 sequence is CASSQTGVNQPQHF. The CDR3 DNA reads TGTGCCAGCAGCCAGACAGGGGTCAATCAGCCCCAGCATTTT.

This clone was recorded only once. The rearrangement uses TRBV10-1 and TRBJ1-1, with no clear D. In germline, CDR1 is WNHNN, CDR2 SYGVQD (reference sequence). The CDR3 runs to 15 residues. V was cut by 3 bases and J by 1 base, with 12 bases left in between. The CDR3 sequence: CASSEAAKRNTEAFF. The CDR3 DNA reads TGCGCCAGCAGTGAAGCAGCTAAAAGGAACACTGAAGCTTTCTTT.

The CDR3 spells CASSLGRGATETQYF. The CDR3 region has the DNA TGTGCCAGCAGCTTGGGTCGGGGGGCCACGGAGACCCAGTACTTC. The chain is built from TRBV5-4 and TRBJ2-5; possibly TRBD2 for D (7 bases). The germline CDR1 and CDR2 sequences are SGHNT and YYREEE (reference sequence). CDR3 length equals 15 residues. Trimming left V 0 bases short and J 5 bases short, with 14 bases between.

V and J are TRBV13 and TRBJ2-7, with 7 bases matching TRBD1. This CDR3 has 14 amino acids. Trimming at V came to 2 bases and at J to 2 bases, leaving 3 bases not matched to a gene. From germline, CDR1 is PRHDT and CDR2 FYEKMQ (reference sequence). The DNA for the CDR3 is TGTGCCAGCAGCTTAAACAGGGGAGCCTACGAGCAGTACTTC. It specifies CASSLNRGAYEQYF.

The rearrangement links TRBV7-6 to TRBJ1-6, with D perhaps matching TRBD1 (5 bases). Germline V CDR1 and CDR2: SGHVS, FNYEAQ. The CDR3 length is 15 residues. The V gene lost 5 bases and the J gene lost 7 bases, with 15 bases spanning the gap. CDR3 region: CASSLQGIGNSPLHF. In DNA, the CDR3 is TGTGCCAGCAGCCTTCAGGGAATAGGGAATTCACCCCTCCACTTT. Complete variable domain (other parts from reference TRBV7-6 and TRBJ1-6): GAGVSQSPRYKVTKRGQDVALRCDPISGHVSLYWYRQALGQGPEFLTYFNYEAQQDKSGLPNDRFSAERPEGSISTLTIQRTEQRDSAMYRCASSLQGIGNSPLHFGNGTRLTVT.

This rearrangement joins TRBV11-3 to TRBJ1-3, with D uncertain. V was trimmed by 5 bases and J by 0 bases, leaving 14 bases between them. The CDR3 is 16 amino acids. CDR1 is SGHNT, CDR2 YENEEA, per germline. CDR3 amino acids: CASSITSGYSGNTIYF. CDR3 DNA sequence: TGTGCCAGCAGCATTACCTCCGGGTACTCTGGAAACACCATATATTTT.

As for this clone: Other nucleotide sequences from this sample produce the same CDR3. V gene TRBV18 combines with J gene TRBJ2-5, with TRBD1 matching 7 bases. The CDR3 contains 17 residues. Per the germline V gene, CDR1 is KGHSH and CDR2 is LQKENI. J gave up 0 bases and V 5 bases, and 12 bases lay outside the gene matches. The CDR3 DNA follows: TGTGCCAGCTCATCCTTACAGGGGACGGGGTACCAAGAGACCCAGTACTTC. Its protein product is CASSSLQGTGYQETQYF.

The CDR3 spells CASSPQGQGANSPLHF. The CDR3 DNA follows: TGCGCCAGCAGCCCCCAGGGACAGGGGGCTAATTCACCCCTCCACTTT. V gene TRBV5-1 combines with J gene TRBJ1-6, with TRBD1 identical over 12 bases. The CDR3 is 16 amino acids. With 4 bases clipped from V and 6 bases from J, the junction kept 5 bases outside the gene matches. Germline V gene lookup returns CDR1 SGHRS and CDR2 YFSETQ.

The chain joins TRBV10-3 to TRBJ2-1; TRBD2 matches at 9 bases. This CDR3 comprises 16 residues. The V gene's germline CDR1 is ENHRY and CDR2 SYGVKD. Trimming removed 5 bases from V and 0 bases from J; junction bases left unmatched: 5. The CDR3 is CAISRLAESSYNEQFF. The CDR3 DNA reads TGTGCCATCAGTCGACTAGCGGAAAGCTCCTACAATGAGCAGTTCTTC.

The chain employs TRBV2 and TRBJ2-3; tentative D call: TRBD1 (6 bases). The V end was cut by 1 base, the J end by 0 bases, with 8 bases between. CDR1 is SNHLY and CDR2 is FYNNEI in the germline V gene. There are 15 residues in the CDR3. CDR3 amino acids: CASSEEGTSTDTQYF. The DNA of the CDR3 is TGTGCCAGCAGTGAAGAGGGGACAAGCACAGATACGCAGTATTTT.

The chain is built from TRBV6-6 and TRBJ1-1; D gene uncertain. The CDR3 covers 13 residues. Germline V gene sequence: CDR1 MNHNY, CDR2 SVGAGI (reference sequence). The ends were cut back, 10 bases at V and 5 bases at J, with 17 bases in the middle. In nucleotides, the CDR3 is TGTGCCAATCGTCAGGAGGGTAGAACTGAAGCTTTCTTT. It codes for CANRQEGRTEAFF.

In this sample, this clone turned up once. The CDR3 coding sequence is TGCAGTGCTAGAGACGGTGTCGAGCAGTACGTC. Its protein is CSARDGVEQYV. The chain is built from TRBV20-1 and TRBJ2-7; no clear D gene. The CDR3 length is 11 residues. V lost 0 bases to trimming and J lost 6 bases, with 6 bases between them. Per the germline V gene, CDR1 is DFQATT and CDR2 is SNEGSKA (reference sequence).

The chain has TRBV5-1 and TRBJ1-3, with 8 bases identical to TRBD1. The CDR3 length is 15 residues. Trimming at V came to 3 bases and at J to 2 bases, leaving 4 bases not matched to a gene. CDR1 and CDR2 from the germline V gene are SGHRS and YFSETQ. The CDR3 nucleotides are TGCGCCAGCAGCTACGGACAGGGCACTGGAAACACCATATATTTT. It translates to CASSYGQGTGNTIYF.

CDR3 sequence: CASSSGDRGYLGYTF. CDR3 DNA sequence: TGTGCCAGCAGCTCCGGGGACAGGGGTTATCTAGGCTACACCTTC. The chain recombines TRBV5-4 with TRBJ1-2, with 10 bases matching TRBD1. The CDR3 has 15 amino acids. Germline loops: CDR1 SGHNT, CDR2 YYREEE (reference sequence). The V and J ends lost 3 bases and 8 bases, in that order; junction bases with no gene match: 10.

The chain employs TRBV7-8 and TRBJ2-1; D is undetermined. The CDR3 sequence is 14 residues long. Per germline, CDR1 SGHVS and CDR2 FQNEAQ. The V and J ends lost 4 bases and 2 bases respectively, with 9 bases between them. CDR3 DNA: TGTGCCAGCAGCTGGAGTCCCCCCTACAATGAGCAGTTCTTC. Protein sequence: CASSWSPPYNEQFF.